Reported below is one T cell receptor (beta chain). The antigen is not known. The record originates from a study of CD8 T cells in acute hepatitis C reinfection. Across the whole study: Sequences come from NS3-1073-specific CD8+ T cells, during acute infection and after clearance.

The protocol was immunoSEQ multiplex PCR, while the TCRdb copy is restricted to in-frame clones and leaves out a portion. The data hold 30,000 to 40,000 clones, with roughly 85% observed a single time. Looked up from germline, CDR1 is MNHEY and CDR2 is SMNVEV (reference sequence). The V and J ends lost 6 bases and 2 bases, in that order; junction bases with no gene match: 3. This CDR3 comprises 13 residues. Whole-study findings and limits: Only TCRbeta was bulk sequenced, so alphabeta pairing of public clonotypes remains unknown. A V04-02/J02-02 clonotype was among some twelve public ones, independent of outcome. Preferential TRBV04 and TRBV06 usage appeared in all groups and was not explained by the naive pool.

This sample's time point: naive CD8 control sorted from an acute-time-point sample. The sequence was obtained from a woman aged 18-29 years who spontaneously cleared hepatitis C infection. Sequencing used naive CD8+ T cells from PBMCs. The chain combines TRBV27 with TRBJ1-1, with TRBD1 matching over 7 bases. In DNA, the CDR3 is TGTGCCAGCAGCTACAGGGGTAACACTGAAGCTTTCTTT. This codes for CASSYRGNTEAFF.